Following are 7 T cell receptor beta chains from one sample sequenced in a study of cytomegalovirus exposure and HLA in healthy donors. The PCR made use of 60 Vbeta and 13 Jbeta primers. Libraries were prepared by immunoSEQ multiplex PCR; TCRdb keeps only in-frame clonotypes and omits some of them. The sample contains 150,000 to 200,000 clones, about 83% of which appear only once. The sample consisted of PBMCs. The receptor set was obtained from a female donor in good health and CMV-seronegative.

The CDR3: CASSIAGITAEAFF. In DNA form, the CDR3 reads TGTGCCAGTAGTATCGCAGGTATAACAGCTGAAGCTTTCTTT. The chain combines TRBV19 with TRBJ1-1, with D uncertain. The CDR3 is 14 amino acids. Per the germline V gene, CDR1 is LNHDA and CDR2 is SQIVND (reference sequence). Trimming took off 3 bases at V and 6 bases at J, with 14 bases between the two ends.

This chain connects TRBV7-3 to TRBJ2-2; TRBD1 agrees at 7 bases. CDR3 length: 14 residues. Germline V lookup: CDR1 SGHTA, CDR2 FQGTGA. The junction had 2 bases not matched to a gene; V was cut back by 4 bases and J by 3 bases. Here the CDR3 reads CASSSTGYTGELFF. The CDR3 DNA reads TGTGCCAGCAGCTCGACAGGGTACACCGGGGAGCTGTTTTTT.

About this clone itself: This specimen includes other DNA sequences encoding the same CDR3. V and J are TRBV5-4 and TRBJ2-3; 11 bases are a match to TRBD2. Germline CDR1 SGHNT, CDR2 YYREEE (reference sequence). This CDR3 has 15 residues. Germline trimming cut 9 bases from V and 1 base from J; bases unmatched to any gene: 7. CDR3 amino acids: CATNSGRAGTDTQYF. In DNA form, the CDR3 reads TGTGCCACCAATAGCGGGAGGGCCGGCACAGATACGCAGTATTTT.

This chain links TRBV5-4 with TRBJ1-6, with 8 bases matching TRBD1. This CDR3 is 14 amino acids long. The germline gives CDR1 SGHNT, CDR2 YYREEE (reference sequence). V shed 4 bases and J 7 bases; nucleotides not matched to a gene: 4. CDR3 sequence (DNA): TGTGCCAGCAGCACCTGGGACAGGAATTCACCCCTCCACTTT. Encoded protein: CASSTWDRNSPLHF.

This chain uses TRBV5-1 with TRBJ2-5; perhaps TRBD2 as D (5 bases). The ends were cut back, 1 base at V and 1 base at J, with 8 bases in the middle. CDR3 length: 14 residues. The germline V gene has CDR1 SGHRS and CDR2 YFSETQ. CDR3 protein: CASSLNGLQETQYF. The CDR3 DNA follows: TGCGCCAGCAGCTTGAACGGACTCCAAGAGACCCAGTACTTC.

This clone showed up just a few times. This chain joins TRBV6-6 and TRBJ2-5; D possibly corresponds to TRBD1 (6 bases). This CDR3 is built from 16 residues. Germline V gene lookup returns CDR1 MNHNY and CDR2 SVGAGI (reference sequence). The V end lost 5 bases, the J end lost 2 bases, and 18 bases lay between the germline ends. CDR3 bases: TGTGCCAGCAGTAACAACAGGGATTATACGCAAGAGACCCAGTACTTC. It codes for CASSNNRDYTQETQYF.

V is TRBV6-1 and J is TRBJ1-2; tentative D call: TRBD1 (6 bases). V lost 6 bases to trimming and J lost 3 bases, with 14 bases between them. The CDR3 is made up of 14 amino acids. Germline assignment: CDR1 MNHNS and CDR2 SASEGT. CDR3 nucleotides: TGTGCCAGCAGCCTCAGGGGATCGGACTATGGCTACACCTTC. It specifies CASSLRGSDYGYTF.